The entry below describes one T cell receptor beta chain. The target antigen is unknown. This sample is drawn from a study of cytomegalovirus exposure and HLA in healthy donors. CDR1 and CDR2 from the germline V gene are SQVTM and ANQGSEA. This CDR3 is built from 15 residues. V lost 0 bases to trimming and J lost 0 bases, with 9 bases between them. Findings and limits, study-wide: Most sequenced TCRs were rare (though some public TCRs occurred in many donors). The study had only CMV serostatus as immune exposure information. Researchers left out some V segments, among them TRBV6-2 and TRBV6-3, as indistinguishable. The authors assumed roughly uniform sequencing depth across donors for presence/absence analyses.

The PCR ran on 60 Vbeta and 13 Jbeta primers. Clones were sequenced by immunoSEQ multiplex PCR, and TCRdb holds only the in-frame ones, with some missing. The sample consists of around 200,000 clones, roughly 80% of them appearing once. The chain joins TRBV29-1 to TRBJ1-3; no definite D call. The sample taken for sequencing was PBMCs. The receptor was derived from a middle-aged man in good health and CMV-seropositive. For the CDR3, the DNA is TGCAGCGTTGAAGACCGCACAGTCTCTGGAAACACCATATATTTT. Translated, it gives CSVEDRTVSGNTIYF.